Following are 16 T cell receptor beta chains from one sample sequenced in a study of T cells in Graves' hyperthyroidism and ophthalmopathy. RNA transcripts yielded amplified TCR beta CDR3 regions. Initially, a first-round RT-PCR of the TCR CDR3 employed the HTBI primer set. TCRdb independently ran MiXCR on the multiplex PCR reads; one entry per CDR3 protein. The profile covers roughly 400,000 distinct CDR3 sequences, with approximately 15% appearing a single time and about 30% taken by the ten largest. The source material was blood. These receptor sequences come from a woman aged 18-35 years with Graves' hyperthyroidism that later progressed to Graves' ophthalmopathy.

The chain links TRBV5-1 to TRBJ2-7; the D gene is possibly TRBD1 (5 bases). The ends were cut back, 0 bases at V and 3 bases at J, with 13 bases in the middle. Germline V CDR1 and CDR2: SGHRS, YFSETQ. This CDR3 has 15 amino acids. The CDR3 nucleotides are TGCGCCAGCAGCTTGGAGGTCCCGACAGACTACGAGCAGTACTTC. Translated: CASSLEVPTDYEQYF.

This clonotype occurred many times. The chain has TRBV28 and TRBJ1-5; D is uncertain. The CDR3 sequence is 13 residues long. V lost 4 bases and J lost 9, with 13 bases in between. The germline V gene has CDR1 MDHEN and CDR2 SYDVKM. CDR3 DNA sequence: TGTGCCAGCAGTTATTATCGGGAGACGCCCCAGCATTTT. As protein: CASSYYRETPQHF.

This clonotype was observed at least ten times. CDR3 DNA sequence: TGTGCCAGCAGTTGGGGACTAGCGGGGCCCAGCTCCTACGAGCAGTACTTC. This translates into CASSWGLAGPSSYEQYF. The chain couples TRBV28 to TRBJ2-7, with 13 bases aligning to TRBD2. Trimming removed 4 bases from V and 0 bases from J; junction bases left unmatched: 6. This CDR3 is 17 amino acids long. Germline V CDR1 and CDR2: MDHEN, SYDVKM.

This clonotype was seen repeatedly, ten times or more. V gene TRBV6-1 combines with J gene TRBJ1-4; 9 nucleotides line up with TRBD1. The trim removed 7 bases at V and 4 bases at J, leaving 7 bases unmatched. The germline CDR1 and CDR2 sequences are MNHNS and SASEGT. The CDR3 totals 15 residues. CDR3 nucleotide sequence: TGTGCCAGCACCGGAGGGACAGGGATTAATGAAAAACTGTTTTTT. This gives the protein CASTGGTGINEKLFF.

In DNA, the CDR3 is TGCAGTGCTAGAGACCCAGGACTAGCGGGAGACGAGCAGTACTTC. Its protein is CSARDPGLAGDEQYF. The chain is built from TRBV20-1 and TRBJ2-7, with TRBD2 matching over 13 bases. V shed 0 bases, J shed 5 bases, and the junction held 4 bases outside the gene matches. Germline-derived CDR1 and CDR2 are DFQATT and SNEGSKA (reference sequence). This CDR3 has 15 amino acids.

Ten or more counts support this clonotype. DNA of the CDR3: TGCGCCAGCAGCCAAGAGGGCGGTGCCTACGAGCAGTACTTC. This codes for CASSQEGGAYEQYF. The chain has TRBV4-1 and TRBJ2-7, with unresolved D. Deletions cut 0 bases from V and 2 bases from J, with 8 bases between. The CDR3 spans 14 residues. Germline loops: CDR1 MGHRA, CDR2 YSYEKL.

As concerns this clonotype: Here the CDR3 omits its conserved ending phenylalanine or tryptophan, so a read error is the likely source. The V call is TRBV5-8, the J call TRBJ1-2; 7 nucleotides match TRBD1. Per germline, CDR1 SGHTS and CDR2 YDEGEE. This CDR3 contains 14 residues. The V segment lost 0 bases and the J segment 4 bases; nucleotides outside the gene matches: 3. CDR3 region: CASSLEGAVYGYTY. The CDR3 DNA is TGTGCCAGCAGCTTGGAGGGGGCAGTCTATGGCTACACCTAC.

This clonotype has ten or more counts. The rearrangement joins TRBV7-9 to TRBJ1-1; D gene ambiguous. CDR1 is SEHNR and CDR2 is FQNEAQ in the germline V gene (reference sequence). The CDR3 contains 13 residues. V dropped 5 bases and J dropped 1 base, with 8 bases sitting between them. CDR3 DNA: TGTGCCAGCAGCCGAAACGGGAACACTGAAGCTTTCTTT. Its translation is CASSRNGNTEAFF. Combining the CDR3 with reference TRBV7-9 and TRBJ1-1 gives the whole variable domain DTGVSQNPRHKITKRGQNVTFRCDPISEHNRLYWYRQTLGQGPEFLTYFQNEAQLEKSRLLSDRFSAERPKGSFSTLEIQRTEQGDSAMYLCASSRNGNTEAFFGQGTRLTVV.

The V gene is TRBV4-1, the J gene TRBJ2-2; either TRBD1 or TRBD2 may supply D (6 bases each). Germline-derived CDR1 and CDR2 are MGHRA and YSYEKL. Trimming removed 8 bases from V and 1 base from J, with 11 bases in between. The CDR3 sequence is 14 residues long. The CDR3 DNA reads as TGCGCCAGCGAAAGGGGGGAGAACACCGGGGAGCTGTTTTTT. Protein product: CASERGENTGELFF.

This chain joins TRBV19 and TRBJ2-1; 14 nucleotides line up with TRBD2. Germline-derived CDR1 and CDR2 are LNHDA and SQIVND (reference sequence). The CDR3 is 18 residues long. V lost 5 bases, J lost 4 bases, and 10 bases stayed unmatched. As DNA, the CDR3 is TGTGCCAGTAGTCCCAGACTGACTAGCGGGAGGGGGTACAATGAGCAGTTCTTC. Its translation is CASSPRLTSGRGYNEQFF.

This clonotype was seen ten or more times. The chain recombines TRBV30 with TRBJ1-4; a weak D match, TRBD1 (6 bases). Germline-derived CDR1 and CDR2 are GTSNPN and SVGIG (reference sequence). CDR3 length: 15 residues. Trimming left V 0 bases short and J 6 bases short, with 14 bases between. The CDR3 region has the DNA TGTGCCTGGAGTGTAAACAGGGAGGGCTATGAAAAACTGTTTTTT. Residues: CAWSVNREGYEKLFF.

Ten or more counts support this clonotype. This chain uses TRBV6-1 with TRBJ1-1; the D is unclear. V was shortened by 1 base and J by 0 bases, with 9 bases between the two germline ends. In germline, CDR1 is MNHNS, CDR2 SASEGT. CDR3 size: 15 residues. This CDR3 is CASSEVRNMNTEAFF. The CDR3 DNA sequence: TGTGCCAGCAGTGAAGTCAGGAACATGAACACTGAAGCTTTCTTT.

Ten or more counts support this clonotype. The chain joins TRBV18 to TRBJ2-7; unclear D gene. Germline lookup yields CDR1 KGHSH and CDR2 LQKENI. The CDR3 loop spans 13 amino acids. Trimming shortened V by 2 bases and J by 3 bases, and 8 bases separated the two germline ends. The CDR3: CASSPNRNYEQYF. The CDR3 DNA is TGTGCCAGCTCACCAAACAGAAACTACGAGCAGTACTTC. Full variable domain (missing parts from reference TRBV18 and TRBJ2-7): NAGVMQNPRHLVRRRGQEARLRCSPMKGHSHVYWYRQLPEEGLKFMVYLQKENIIDESGMPKERFSAEFPKEGPSILRIQQVVRGDSAAYFCASSPNRNYEQYFGPGTRLTVT.

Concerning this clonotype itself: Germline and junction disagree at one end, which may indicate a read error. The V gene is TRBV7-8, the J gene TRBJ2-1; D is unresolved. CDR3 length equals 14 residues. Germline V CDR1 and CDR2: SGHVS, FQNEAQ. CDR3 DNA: TGTGCCAGCAGCTCGGGCGCTAGAGCCAATGAGCAGCTCTTC. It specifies CASSSGARANEQLF.

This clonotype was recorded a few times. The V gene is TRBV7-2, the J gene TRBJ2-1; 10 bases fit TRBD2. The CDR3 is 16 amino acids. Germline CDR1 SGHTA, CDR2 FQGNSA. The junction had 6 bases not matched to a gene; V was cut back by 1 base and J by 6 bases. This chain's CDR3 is CASSLGRLAGANEQFF. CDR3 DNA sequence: TGTGCCAGCAGCTTAGGCAGACTAGCGGGCGCCAATGAGCAGTTCTTC.

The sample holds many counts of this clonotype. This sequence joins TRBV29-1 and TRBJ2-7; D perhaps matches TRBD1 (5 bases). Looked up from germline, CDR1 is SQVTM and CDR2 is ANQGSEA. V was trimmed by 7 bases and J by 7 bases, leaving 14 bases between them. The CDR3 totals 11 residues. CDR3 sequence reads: CSATHGAEQYF. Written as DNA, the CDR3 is TGCAGCGCAACCCATGGGGCGGAGCAGTACTTC.